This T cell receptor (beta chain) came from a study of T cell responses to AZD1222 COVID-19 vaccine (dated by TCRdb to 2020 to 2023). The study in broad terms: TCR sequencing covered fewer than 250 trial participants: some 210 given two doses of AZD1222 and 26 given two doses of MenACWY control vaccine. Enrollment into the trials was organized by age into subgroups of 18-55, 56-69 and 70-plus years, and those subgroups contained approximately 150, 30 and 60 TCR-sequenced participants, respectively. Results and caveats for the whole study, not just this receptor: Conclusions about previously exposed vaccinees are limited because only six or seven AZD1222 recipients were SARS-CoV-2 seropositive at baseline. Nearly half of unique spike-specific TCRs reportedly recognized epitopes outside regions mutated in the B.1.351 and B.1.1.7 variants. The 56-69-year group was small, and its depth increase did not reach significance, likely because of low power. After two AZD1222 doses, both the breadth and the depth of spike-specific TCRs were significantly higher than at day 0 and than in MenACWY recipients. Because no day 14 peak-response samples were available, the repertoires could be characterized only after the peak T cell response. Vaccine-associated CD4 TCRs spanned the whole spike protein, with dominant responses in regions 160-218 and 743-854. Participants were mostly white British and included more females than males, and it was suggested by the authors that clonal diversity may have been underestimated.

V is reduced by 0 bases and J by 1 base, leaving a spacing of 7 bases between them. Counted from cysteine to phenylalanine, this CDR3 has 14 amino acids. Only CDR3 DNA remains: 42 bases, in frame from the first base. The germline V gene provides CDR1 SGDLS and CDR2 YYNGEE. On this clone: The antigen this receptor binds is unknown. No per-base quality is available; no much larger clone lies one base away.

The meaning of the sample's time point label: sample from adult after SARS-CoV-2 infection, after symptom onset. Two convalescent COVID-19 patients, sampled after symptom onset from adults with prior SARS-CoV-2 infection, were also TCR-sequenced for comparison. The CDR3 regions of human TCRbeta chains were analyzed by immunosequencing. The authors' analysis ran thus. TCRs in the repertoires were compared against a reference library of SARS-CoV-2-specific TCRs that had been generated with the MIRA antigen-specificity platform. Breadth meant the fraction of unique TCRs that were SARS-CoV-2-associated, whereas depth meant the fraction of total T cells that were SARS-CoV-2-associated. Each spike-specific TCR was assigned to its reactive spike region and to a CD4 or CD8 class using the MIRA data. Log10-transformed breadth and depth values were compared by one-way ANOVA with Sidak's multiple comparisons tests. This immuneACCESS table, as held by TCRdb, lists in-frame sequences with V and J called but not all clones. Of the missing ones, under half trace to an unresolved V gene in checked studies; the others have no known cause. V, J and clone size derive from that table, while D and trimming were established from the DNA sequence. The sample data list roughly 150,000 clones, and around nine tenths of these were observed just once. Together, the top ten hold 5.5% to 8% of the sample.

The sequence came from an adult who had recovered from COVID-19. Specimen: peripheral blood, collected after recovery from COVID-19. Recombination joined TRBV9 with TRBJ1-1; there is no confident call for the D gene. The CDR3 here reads CASSVAAGNTEAFF. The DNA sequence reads TGTGCCAGCAGCGTAGCTGCGGGGAACACTGAAGCTTTCTTT.